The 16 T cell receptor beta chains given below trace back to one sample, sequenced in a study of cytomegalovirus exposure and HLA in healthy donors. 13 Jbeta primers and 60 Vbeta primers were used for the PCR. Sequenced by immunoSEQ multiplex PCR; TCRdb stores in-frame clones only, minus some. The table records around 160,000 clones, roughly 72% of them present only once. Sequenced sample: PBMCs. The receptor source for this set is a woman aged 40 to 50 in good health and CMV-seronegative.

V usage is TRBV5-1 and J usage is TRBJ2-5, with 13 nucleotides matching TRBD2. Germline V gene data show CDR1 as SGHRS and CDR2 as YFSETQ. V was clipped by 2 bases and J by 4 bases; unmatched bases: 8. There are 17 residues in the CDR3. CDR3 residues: CASSLTGTSGTGETQYF. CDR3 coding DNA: TGCGCCAGCAGCTTAACGGGGACTAGCGGGACGGGAGAGACCCAGTACTTC.

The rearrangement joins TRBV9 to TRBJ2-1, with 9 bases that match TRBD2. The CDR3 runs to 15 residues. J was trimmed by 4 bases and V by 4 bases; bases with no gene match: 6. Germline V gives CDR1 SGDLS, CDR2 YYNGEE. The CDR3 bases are TGTGCCAGCAGCCTGACGACTAGCGGATACAATGAGCAGTTCTTC. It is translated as CASSLTTSGYNEQFF.

In nucleotides, the CDR3 is TGCAGCGTTGACACGAGCCGGGACTACAATGAGCAGTTCTTC. Residues: CSVDTSRDYNEQFF. This chain uses TRBV29-1 with TRBJ2-1; a weak D match, TRBD2 (5 bases). Trimming took off 3 bases at V and 3 bases at J, with 12 bases between the two ends. CDR3 length: 14 residues. Germline-derived CDR1 and CDR2 are SQVTM and ANQGSEA.

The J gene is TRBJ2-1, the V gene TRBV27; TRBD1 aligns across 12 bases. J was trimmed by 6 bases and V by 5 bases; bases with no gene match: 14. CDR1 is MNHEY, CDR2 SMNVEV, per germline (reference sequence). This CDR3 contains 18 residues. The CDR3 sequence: CASSPSPPGTGGINEQFF. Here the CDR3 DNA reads TGTGCCAGCAGTCCATCACCTCCGGGGACAGGGGGCATCAATGAGCAGTTCTTC.

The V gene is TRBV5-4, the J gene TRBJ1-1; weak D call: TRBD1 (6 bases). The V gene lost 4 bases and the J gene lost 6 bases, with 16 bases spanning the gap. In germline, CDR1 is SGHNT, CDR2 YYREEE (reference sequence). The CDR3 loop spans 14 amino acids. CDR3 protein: CASSVEGGRSEAFF. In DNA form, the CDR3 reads TGTGCCAGCAGCGTCGAGGGGGGGCGCTCTGAAGCTTTCTTT. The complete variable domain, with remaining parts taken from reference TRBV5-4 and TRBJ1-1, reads ETGVTQSPTHLIKTRGQQVTLRCSSQSGHNTVSWYQQALGQGPQFIFQYYREEENGRGNFPPRFSGLQFPNYSSELNVNALELDDSALYLCASSVEGGRSEAFFGQGTRLTVV.

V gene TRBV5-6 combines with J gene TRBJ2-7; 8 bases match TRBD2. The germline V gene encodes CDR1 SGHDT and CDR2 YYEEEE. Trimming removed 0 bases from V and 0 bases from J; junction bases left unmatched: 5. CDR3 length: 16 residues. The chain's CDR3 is CASSLGLAGRSYEQYF. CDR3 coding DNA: TGTGCCAGCAGCTTGGGGCTAGCGGGTCGCTCCTACGAGCAGTACTTC. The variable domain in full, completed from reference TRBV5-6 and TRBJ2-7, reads DAGVTQSPTHLIKTRGQQVTLRCSPKSGHDTVSWYQQALGQGPQFIFQYYEEEERQRGNFPDRFSGHQFPNYSSELNVNALLLGDSALYLCASSLGLAGRSYEQYFGPGTRLTVT.

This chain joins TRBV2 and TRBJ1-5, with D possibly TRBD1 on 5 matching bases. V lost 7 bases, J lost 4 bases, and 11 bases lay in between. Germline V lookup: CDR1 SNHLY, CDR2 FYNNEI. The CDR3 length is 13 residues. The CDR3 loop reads CASTGRENQPQHF. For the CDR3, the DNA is TGTGCCAGCACAGGGCGGGAGAATCAGCCCCAGCATTTT.

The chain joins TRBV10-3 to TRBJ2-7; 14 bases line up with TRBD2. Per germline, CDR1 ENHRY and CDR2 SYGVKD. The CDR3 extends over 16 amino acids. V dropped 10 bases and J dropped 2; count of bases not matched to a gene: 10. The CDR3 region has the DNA TGTGCCACCATCGGACTAGCGGGAGGCCACCCCTACGAGCAGTACTTC. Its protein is CATIGLAGGHPYEQYF.

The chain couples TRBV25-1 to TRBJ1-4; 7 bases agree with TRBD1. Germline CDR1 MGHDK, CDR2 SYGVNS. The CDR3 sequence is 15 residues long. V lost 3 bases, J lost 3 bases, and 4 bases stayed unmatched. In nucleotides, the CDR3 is TGTGCCAGCAGTGATCAGGGGGGAGCTAATGAAAAACTGTTTTTT. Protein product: CASSDQGGANEKLFF.

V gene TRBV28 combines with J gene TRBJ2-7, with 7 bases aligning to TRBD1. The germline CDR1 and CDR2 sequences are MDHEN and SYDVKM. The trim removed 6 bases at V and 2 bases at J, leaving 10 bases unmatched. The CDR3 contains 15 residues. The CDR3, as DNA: TGTGCCAGCAGCCGAAAACGACAGGGCACCTACGAGCAGTACTTC. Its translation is CASSRKRQGTYEQYF.

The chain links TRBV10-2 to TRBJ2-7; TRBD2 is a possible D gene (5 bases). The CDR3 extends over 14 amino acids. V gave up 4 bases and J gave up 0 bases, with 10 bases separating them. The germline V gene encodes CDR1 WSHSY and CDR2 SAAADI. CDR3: CASSGTLSSYEQYF. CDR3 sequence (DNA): TGCGCCAGCAGTGGGACTTTAAGCTCCTACGAGCAGTACTTC.

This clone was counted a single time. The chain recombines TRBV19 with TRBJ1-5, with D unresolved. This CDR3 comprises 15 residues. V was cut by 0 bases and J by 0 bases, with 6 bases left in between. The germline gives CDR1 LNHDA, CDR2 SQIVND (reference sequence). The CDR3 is CASSIDRSSNQPQHF. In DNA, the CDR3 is TGTGCCAGTAGTATAGATAGGAGTAGCAATCAGCCCCAGCATTTT.

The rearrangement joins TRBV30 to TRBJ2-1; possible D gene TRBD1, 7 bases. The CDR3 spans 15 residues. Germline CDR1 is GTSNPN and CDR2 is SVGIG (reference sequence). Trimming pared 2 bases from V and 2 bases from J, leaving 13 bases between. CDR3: CAWSRGQGAYNEQFF. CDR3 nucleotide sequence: TGTGCCTGGAGTCGGGGGCAGGGGGCCTACAATGAGCAGTTCTTC.

The CDR3 DNA is TGTGCCAGTGCGGGGTCCTCTGGCGAGCAGTACTTC. Translated, it gives CASAGSSGEQYF. V is TRBV2 and J is TRBJ2-7; a weak D match, TRBD2 (6 bases). Per germline, CDR1 SNHLY and CDR2 FYNNEI. Trimming pared 9 bases from V and 6 bases from J, leaving 15 bases between. CDR3 length: 12 residues. Together with reference TRBV2 and TRBJ2-7, the CDR3 gives the full variable domain: EPEVTQTPSHQVTQMGQEVILRCVPISNHLYFYWYRQILGQKVEFLVSFYNNEISEKSEIFDDQFSVERPDGSNFTLKIRSTKLEDSAMYFCASAGSSGEQYFGPGTRLTVT.

CDR3 bases: TGTGCCAGCAGTTCAGCCGGGACAGGGGCCCTCTCTGGAAACACCATATATTTT. Its protein product is CASSSAGTGALSGNTIYF. This chain joins TRBV28 and TRBJ1-3, with 10 bases lining up with TRBD1. Germline V gene data show CDR1 as MDHEN and CDR2 as SYDVKM. The CDR3 is made up of 18 amino acids. The V gene end was trimmed by 4 bases and the J gene end by 0 bases; junction bases not matched to a gene: 9.

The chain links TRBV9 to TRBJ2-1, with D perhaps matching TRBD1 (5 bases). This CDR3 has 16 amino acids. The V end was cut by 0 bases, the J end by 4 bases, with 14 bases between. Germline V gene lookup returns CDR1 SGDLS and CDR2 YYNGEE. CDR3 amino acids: CASSVDPGQQYNEQFF. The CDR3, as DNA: TGTGCCAGCAGCGTAGATCCAGGGCAACAATACAATGAGCAGTTCTTC.